A single sample gave rise to the 5 T cell receptor beta chains below, sequenced in a study of cytomegalovirus exposure and HLA in healthy donors. The PCR had 60 Vbeta and 13 Jbeta primers. This table comes from immunoSEQ multiplex PCR, and its TCRdb copy is limited to in-frame clones, with some not included. The data show around 150,000 clones, approximately 82% seen once. Sequences were obtained from PBMCs. The receptors come from a man in his fifties in good health and CMV-seropositive.

J is TRBJ1-2 and V is TRBV7-3; 10 bases fit TRBD1. Germline CDR1 and CDR2: SGHTA and FQGTGA. The CDR3 runs 16 residues. J lost 8 bases, V lost 5 bases, and 14 bases had no gene match. For the CDR3, the DNA is TGTGCCAGCAGCCTCACCCCGGAAGGGACAGGGGTCGGCTACACCTTC. Amino acid sequence: CASSLTPEGTGVGYTF.

V is TRBV2 and J is TRBJ1-5, with D tentatively TRBD1 (6 bases). This CDR3 comprises 17 residues. The V gene's germline CDR1 is SNHLY and CDR2 FYNNEI. V was shortened by 6 bases and J by 7 bases, with 25 bases between the two germline ends. The CDR3 nucleotides are TGTGCCAGCAGCCCTGGGGGGGCAGTCGGTTTCCGCCAGCCCCAGCATTTT. Translated: CASSPGGAVGFRQPQHF.

The count of this clone is one. The chain employs TRBV2 and TRBJ1-2, with D maybe TRBD1 (5 bases). Germline V CDR1 and CDR2: SNHLY, FYNNEI. Trimming stripped 3 bases from V and 3 bases from J, with 14 bases between. The CDR3 consists of 15 residues. DNA of the CDR3: TGTGCCAGCAGTGAGGGGCGGAGGGGCCACTATGGCTACACCTTC. Amino acid sequence: CASSEGRRGHYGYTF. The variable domain in full, with the rest retrieved from reference TRBV2 and TRBJ1-2, is EPEVTQTPSHQVTQMGQEVILRCVPISNHLYFYWYRQILGQKVEFLVSFYNNEISEKSEIFDDQFSVERPDGSNFTLKIRSTKLEDSAMYFCASSEGRRGHYGYTFGSGTRLTVV.

This chain links TRBV5-1 with TRBJ2-7, with a weak D call TRBD2 (6 bases). The germline CDR1 and CDR2 sequences are SGHRS and YFSETQ. The CDR3 is 14 amino acids. The ends were cut back, 0 bases at V and 0 bases at J, with 7 bases in the middle. CDR3 sequence: CASSLGLGSYEQYF. In DNA form, the CDR3 reads TGCGCCAGCAGCTTGGGACTAGGCTCCTACGAGCAGTACTTC.

This rearrangement joins TRBV19 to TRBJ1-5; D gene ambiguous. V lost 7 bases to trimming and J lost 7 bases, with 11 bases between them. CDR1 and CDR2 from the germline V gene are LNHDA and SQIVND (reference sequence). The CDR3 has 12 amino acids. This CDR3 reads CASKYGRQPQHF. In DNA, the CDR3 is TGTGCCAGTAAATACGGGAGACAGCCCCAGCATTTT.